The source of this TCR beta chain is a study of cytomegalovirus exposure and HLA in healthy donors. About the research overall: Around 80 million unique TCR sequences came from HLA-typed donors in an early release.

Germline trimming cut 7 bases from V and 0 bases from J; bases unmatched to any gene: 2. Germline CDR1 reads SQVTM; CDR2 reads ANQGSEA. The CDR3 extends over 13 amino acids. A multiplex PCR was run with 60 Vbeta primers and 13 Jbeta primers. Sequencing used immunoSEQ multiplex PCR; TCRdb keeps in-frame clones, though not all of them. The sample holds about 92,000 clones, roughly 71% seen once. This clone was seen only a few times. The source material was PBMCs. The rearrangement uses TRBV29-1 and TRBJ1-3, with 8 bases fitting TRBD1. The sequence derives from a middle-aged man in good health and CMV-seronegative. The CDR3 sequence: CSAGTGSGNTIYF. The CDR3 DNA reads as TGCAGCGCCGGGACAGGCTCTGGAAACACCATATATTTT. Drawing the rest from reference TRBV29-1 and TRBJ1-3, the complete variable domain is SAVISQKPSRDICQRGTSLTIQCQVDSQVTMMFWYRQQPGQSLTLIATANQGSEATYESGFVIDKFPISRPNLTFSTLTVSNMSPEDSSIYLCSAGTGSGNTIYFGEGSWLTVV.